The 26 T cell receptor beta chains in this list originate from one sample, sequenced in a study of T-cell memory formation after mild COVID-19. MiXCR was run by TCRdb on the 5' RACE reads, yielding one entry per CDR3 protein. Altogether 300,000 or so distinct CDR3 sequences are present, about a sixth being singletons, with the ten largest covering roughly 20%. Sequenced input: PBMCs or a T cell subset sorted from them (not recorded which). Receptors were obtained from a man between 18 and 29 years old who had mild COVID-19 (a few samples of this study predate the infection). Cell type and time point are not known.

In this sample, this clonotype turned up many times. The V call is TRBV5-1, the J call TRBJ2-2; D possibly corresponds to TRBD1 (5 bases). The CDR3 extends over 15 amino acids. Trimming removed 0 bases from V and 6 bases from J, with 12 bases in between. Germline CDR1 is SGHRS and CDR2 is YFSETQ. The CDR3 region is CASSLDPGLPGELFF. CDR3 nucleotides: TGCGCCAGCAGCTTGGATCCAGGGTTGCCCGGGGAGCTGTTTTTT.

This clonotype was detected only a few times. The chain is built from TRBV29-1 and TRBJ1-1; no clear D gene. The V end lost 4 bases, the J end lost 0 bases, and 6 bases lay between the germline ends. This CDR3 has 12 amino acids. Germline CDR1 SQVTM, CDR2 ANQGSEA. Here the CDR3 DNA reads TGCAGCGTTGCGTGGATGAACACTGAAGCTTTCTTT. Translation: CSVAWMNTEAFF.

This clonotype appeared a few times. This sequence joins TRBV20-1 and TRBJ2-1; the D is unclear. V lost 1 base to trimming and J lost 10 bases, with 11 bases between them. There are 12 residues in the CDR3. The germline V gene has CDR1 DFQATT and CDR2 SNEGSKA (reference sequence). The CDR3 coding sequence is TGCAGTGCTAGAGTTGGTGCTTTCGAGCAGTTCTTC. Translating gives CSARVGAFEQFF.

This clonotype was counted between two and nine times. J is TRBJ1-1 and V is TRBV19; D possibly corresponds to TRBD1 (6 bases). This CDR3 has 11 amino acids. CDR1 LNHDA and CDR2 SQIVND come from the germline V gene (reference sequence). The CDR3 DNA reads as TGTGCAGCACAGGGCTACACTGAAGCTTTCTTT. This translates into CAAQGYTEAFF.

This clonotype turned up a few times. The rearrangement joins TRBV4-1 to TRBJ1-1, with 8 nucleotides matching TRBD1. Germline V gives CDR1 MGHRA, CDR2 YSYEKL. V shed 6 bases, J shed 1 base, and the junction held 10 bases outside the gene matches. This CDR3 is built from 16 residues. The CDR3 nucleotides are TGCGCCAGCAGACGGATGGGGACAGGTTGGAACACTGAAGCTTTCTTT. Amino acids: CASRRMGTGWNTEAFF.

This sequence joins TRBV20-1 and TRBJ2-7; D is ambiguous. In germline, CDR1 is DFQATT, CDR2 SNEGSKA (reference sequence). V was pared by 5 bases and J by 2 bases, with 7 bases between. The CDR3 runs to 11 residues. The CDR3 sequence is CSALLTYEQYF. The CDR3 nucleotides read TGCAGTGCTCTCCTCACCTACGAGCAGTACTTC.

This clonotype was found a few times. The J gene is TRBJ2-7, the V gene TRBV5-1, with D unclear. The V end lost 4 bases, the J end lost 6 bases, and 14 bases lay between the germline ends. The germline V gene has CDR1 SGHRS and CDR2 YFSETQ. This CDR3 is built from 13 residues. The CDR3 sequence is CASSPRRLIEQYF. In DNA form, the CDR3 reads TGCGCCAGCAGCCCGCGGCGGCTGATCGAGCAGTACTTC.

This clonotype occurred a few times. The chain couples TRBV4-1 to TRBJ1-3, with a possible D match to TRBD1 (5 bases). The CDR3 is 16 residues long. Germline CDR1 MGHRA, CDR2 YSYEKL. The ends were cut back, 3 bases at V and 4 bases at J, with 16 bases in the middle. CDR3 in DNA: TGCGCCAGCAGCCAGGACCCGGGGCGGTCGGGAAACACCATATATTTT. This translates into CASSQDPGRSGNTIYF.

This clonotype was observed a single time. The gene calls are TRBV12-3 or TRBV12-4 and TRBJ1-1, with 7 nucleotides matching TRBD1. V dropped 7 bases and J dropped 1; count of bases not matched to a gene: 6. The CDR3 sequence is 14 residues long. The CDR3 nucleotides read TGTGCCAGCACCGAGGGGACAGCGAACACTGAAGCTTTCTTT. Translating gives CASTEGTANTEAFF.

In its sample, this clonotype was seen a few times. This chain uses TRBV24-1 with TRBJ2-7; TRBD1 is a possible D gene (6 bases). Per germline, CDR1 KGHDR and CDR2 SFDVKD. V dropped 2 bases and J dropped 3 bases, with 7 bases sitting between them. The CDR3 is made up of 13 amino acids. CDR3 sequence: CATSDSRGYEQYF. Written as DNA, the CDR3 is TGTGCCACCAGTGATTCCAGGGGCTACGAGCAGTACTTC.

This clonotype has just a few counts. The chain uses TRBV12-3 or TRBV12-4 and TRBJ1-5; D unclear. The V end was cut by 2 bases, the J end by 6 bases, with 8 bases between. The CDR3 has 13 amino acids. The CDR3, as DNA: TGTGCCAGCAGTTTAACCCGGGGTCAGCCCCAGCATTTT. This translates into CASSLTRGQPQHF.

The J gene is TRBJ1-2, the V gene TRBV5-1; D may be TRBD1 (6 bases). This CDR3 is 16 amino acids long. V was shortened by 7 bases and J by 4 bases, with 23 bases between the two germline ends. The germline V gene encodes CDR1 SGHRS and CDR2 YFSETQ. The chain's CDR3 is CASRSQGPLGPYGYTF. CDR3 nucleotide sequence: TGCGCCAGCCGATCGCAGGGGCCCCTCGGGCCCTATGGCTACACCTTC.

There are a few counts of this clonotype. The chain is built from TRBV6-5 and TRBJ2-1; 8 positions match TRBD1. The CDR3 has 14 amino acids. Looked up from germline, CDR1 is MNHEY and CDR2 is SVGAGI. V dropped 6 bases and J dropped 6; count of bases not matched to a gene: 7. The CDR3 coding sequence is TGTGCCAGCAGACCGGGACAGGTCGCCAATGAGCAGTTCTTC. Protein product: CASRPGQVANEQFF.

This clonotype was seen only a few times. This sequence joins TRBV7-2 and TRBJ2-7, with a tentative D call TRBD2 (5 bases). CDR1 and CDR2 from the germline V gene are SGHTA and FQGNSA. Trimming shortened V by 5 bases and J by 1 base, and 9 bases separated the two germline ends. This CDR3 has 13 residues. The CDR3 region has the DNA TGTGCCAGCAGCCCCCGGGAATCCTACGAGCAGTACTTC. Its translation: CASSPRESYEQYF.

The rearrangement links TRBV4-2 to TRBJ2-7; 8 nucleotides align to TRBD1. CDR3 length: 15 amino acids. Germline CDR1 LGHNA, CDR2 YNFKEQ. V lost 2 bases, J lost 7 bases, and 10 bases stayed unmatched. The CDR3 protein is CASSQTGTGSGEQYF. CDR3 bases: TGTGCCAGCAGCCAAACCGGGACAGGATCGGGTGAGCAGTACTTC.

The sample holds a few counts of this clonotype. The rearrangement joins TRBV5-1 to TRBJ2-5; 8 bases are a match to TRBD1. The CDR3 loop spans 19 amino acids. V shed 3 bases and J 2 bases; nucleotides not matched to a gene: 18. Germline CDR1 is SGHRS and CDR2 is YFSETQ. CDR3 sequence (DNA): TGCGCCAGCAGCTCAAGAGTCCCGGGACAGGTCGGGGGTCAAGAGACCCAGTACTTC. Translating gives CASSSRVPGQVGGQETQYF.

This rearrangement joins TRBV29-1 to TRBJ1-1; TRBD1 matches 7 bases. Per germline, CDR1 SQVTM and CDR2 ANQGSEA. This CDR3 is built from 13 residues. J gave up 6 bases and V 5 bases, and 9 bases lay outside the gene matches. The CDR3 nucleotides read TGCAGCGTTACCGAGGGGGCGCGGCCTGAAGCTTTCTTT. Protein product: CSVTEGARPEAFF.

The V gene is TRBV6-6, the J gene TRBJ2-5; 11 bases are a match to TRBD1. The CDR3 covers 16 residues. Trimming cost V 6 bases and J 4 bases; bases outside gene matches: 10. Per germline, CDR1 MNHNY and CDR2 SVGAGI (reference sequence). CDR3 in DNA: TGTGCCAGCAGAGCGCCCGGGACAGGGGGAATAGAGACCCAGTACTTC. Residues: CASRAPGTGGIETQYF.

This clonotype was seen a few times. This sequence joins TRBV7-2 and TRBJ1-2; no clear D gene. This CDR3 contains 13 residues. In germline, CDR1 is SGHTA, CDR2 FQGNSA. V was pared by 1 base and J by 1 base, with 4 bases between. CDR3 loop: CASSLGFNYGYTF. CDR3 sequence (DNA): TGTGCCAGCAGCTTAGGGTTTAACTATGGCTACACCTTC.

The chain couples TRBV15 to TRBJ1-2; 7 bases match TRBD1. This CDR3 contains 16 residues. The V segment lost 0 bases and the J segment 6 bases; nucleotides outside the gene matches: 10. The V gene's germline CDR1 is LNHNV and CDR2 YYDKDF (reference sequence). In DNA, the CDR3 is TGTGCCACCAGCAGAGATCTGACCGGGACAGAAAATGGCTACACCTTC. Its translation: CATSRDLTGTENGYTF.

This clonotype was observed a few times. The chain couples TRBV7-2 to TRBJ2-3; TRBD2 is a possible D gene (5 bases). Per germline, CDR1 SGHTA and CDR2 FQGNSA. CDR3 length equals 14 residues. The V gene lost 5 bases and the J gene lost 4 bases, with 13 bases spanning the gap. The CDR3 reads CASSAGPVADTQYF. CDR3 nucleotides: TGTGCCAGCAGCGCGGGCCCCGTCGCAGATACGCAGTATTTT.

The V and J genes are TRBV2 and TRBJ2-5, with no clear D. Trimming shortened V by 6 bases and J by 5 bases, and 10 bases separated the two germline ends. The length of the CDR3 is 12 residues. The germline CDR1 and CDR2 sequences are SNHLY and FYNNEI. DNA for the CDR3: TGTGCCAGCAGAGATCAAGGGGAGACCCAGTACTTC. This codes for CASRDQGETQYF.

This clonotype was counted only a few times. The chain uses TRBV6-6 and TRBJ2-1, with 8 bases fitting TRBD2. With V trimmed by 2 bases and J by 0 bases, 9 bases remained unmatched. The germline V gene has CDR1 MNHNY and CDR2 SVGAGI (reference sequence). CDR3 length: 18 amino acids. The CDR3 nucleotides are TGTGCCAGCAGTTACAGGGCCTTTGCGGGGGGCTCCTACAATGAGCAGTTCTTC. Translating it yields CASSYRAFAGGSYNEQFF.

A few counts support this clonotype. V and J are TRBV28 and TRBJ1-1, with a possible D match to TRBD1 (5 bases). The CDR3 totals 16 residues. CDR1 is MDHEN and CDR2 is SYDVKM in the germline V gene. Trimming removed 6 bases at V and 1 base at J, with 18 bases between. CDR3 loop: CASSPPTGNGNTEAFF. The CDR3 DNA sequence: TGTGCCAGCAGCCCCCCCACAGGCAATGGGAACACTGAAGCTTTCTTT.

The rearrangement joins TRBV29-1 to TRBJ2-1; 7 nucleotides align to TRBD1. V trimming: 5 bases; J trimming: 6 bases; junction bases outside the gene matches: 10. Germline V gives CDR1 SQVTM, CDR2 ANQGSEA. The CDR3 is 14 residues long. Here the CDR3 reads CSVLDRVVFNEQFF. CDR3 DNA: TGCAGCGTTCTAGACAGGGTCGTTTTCAATGAGCAGTTCTTC.

This clonotype turned up a few times. The gene calls are TRBV11-2 and TRBJ2-5, with a possible D match to TRBD2 (5 bases). The germline V gene has CDR1 SGHAT and CDR2 FQNNGV. V dropped 5 bases and J dropped 1 base, with 11 bases sitting between them. The CDR3 sequence is 14 residues long. CDR3 loop: CASSIGLAQETQYF. CDR3 nucleotides: TGTGCCAGCAGCATCGGGCTAGCCCAAGAGACCCAGTACTTC.